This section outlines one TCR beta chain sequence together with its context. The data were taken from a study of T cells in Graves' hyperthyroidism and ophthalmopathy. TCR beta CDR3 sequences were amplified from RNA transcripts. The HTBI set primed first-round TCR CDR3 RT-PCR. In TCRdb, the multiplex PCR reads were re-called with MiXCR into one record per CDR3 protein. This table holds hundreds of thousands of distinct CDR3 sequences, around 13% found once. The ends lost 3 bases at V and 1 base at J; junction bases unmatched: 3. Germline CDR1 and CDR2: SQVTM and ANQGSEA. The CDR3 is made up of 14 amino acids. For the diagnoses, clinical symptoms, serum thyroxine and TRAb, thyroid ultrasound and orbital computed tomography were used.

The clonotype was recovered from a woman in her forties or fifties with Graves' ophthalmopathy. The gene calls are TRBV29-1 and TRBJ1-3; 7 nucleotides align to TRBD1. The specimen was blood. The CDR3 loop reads CSVDKGQSGNTIYF. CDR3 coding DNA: TGCAGCGTTGATAAGGGACAGTCTGGAAACACCATATATTTT.